The sequence of this T cell receptor beta chain was determined in a study of T-cell reconstitution after alpha-beta-depleted transplantation in children. This clonotype has only a few counts. The V and J ends lost 3 bases and 0 bases respectively, with 8 bases between them. The CDR3 length is 15 residues. Germline V gives CDR1 SNHLY, CDR2 FYNNEI. Unique molecular identifiers featured in how the TCRbeta library was prepared. TCRdb recomputed calls from the PCR reads with MiXCR, one row per CDR3 protein. This table holds about 610,000 distinct CDR3 sequences, roughly a tenth found once. Here the sequenced sample was PBMCs from the stem cell graft donor, taken from the stem cell graft. The source is a human donor who donated a stem cell graft to a child with acute myeloid leukemia. The rearrangement links TRBV2 to TRBJ2-2; D remains unclear. This chain's CDR3 is CASSDPRANTGELFF. For the CDR3, the DNA is TGTGCCAGCAGTGACCCCCGTGCGAACACCGGGGAGCTGTTTTTT.